This T cell receptor (beta chain) was sequenced in a study of blood T cell repertoires in COVID-19 (TCRdb year 2020). Study-level background: Samples from collaborators originated in the United States, Italy and Spain and spanned both the acute and convalescent phases of COVID-19. Nearly every sample came with metadata listing a de-identified subject ID, COVID-19 status, age in years and sex. Samples were obtained from the ongoing ImmuneRACE study (first 160 participants) and from about 1,300 subjects provided by 6 global collaborators. The prospective study material was composed of cDNA or gDNA derived from T cells, B-cell-depleted T cells, or PBMCs. Where HLA class I and class II types were available, the types were taken from metadata supplied by the sample provider, not from assay-based typing. A freely available public database, intended as a resource for researchers studying the immune response to SARS-CoV-2, is where the repertoires were released. Deeply sampled blood TCRbeta repertoires from subjects exposed to, actively infected with, or recovered from COVID-19 were included in the dataset. Broad study findings and their caveats: How much clinical and demographic metadata was included differed by source and by participant, and the metadata was provided uncurated.

The germline V gene sets CDR1 to SQVTM and CDR2 to ANQGSEA. Trimming accounts for 5 bases at V and 6 bases at J, while the number of junction bases matched to no gene is 1. Inclusive of the bounding cysteine and phenylalanine, the CDR3 is 11 residues long. The kept DNA is CDR3 alone, 33 bases in frame from the first base. About this clone: This clone's antigen is unknown. No much larger clonotype is one base removed from it; base qualities were not supplied.

The immunoSEQ Assay, a bias-controlled multiplex PCR, was used to amplify TCRbeta CDR3 regions from genomic DNA. In the authors' own workflow: The number of nucleated cells in each sample was estimated from the amplification of reference gene primers within the assay. To quantify the absolute abundance of each unique TCRbeta CDR3 rearrangement, sequence reads were collapsed and filtered. For each sample, productive Simpson clonality was calculated by taking the square root of Simpson's diversity index across productive rearrangements. TCRdb limited this immuneACCESS table to in-frame rearrangements with V and J called. A share of clones is missing; checked studies link under half to unresolved V genes, and the rest is unexplained. From that table come the V and J calls and clone size; the DNA was used to work out D and trimming. The sample data list 200,000 to 300,000 clones, and 80% to 90% of these were observed just once. The ten largest clones take up 2.5% to 3.5% of the sample.

In the prospective study, participants were roughly 18 to 100 years old, resided in about two dozen geographic areas of the United States, and were enrolled through a virtual design. In the prospective study, cohorts were assigned on the basis of participant-reported clinical history obtained from a screening survey and a study questionnaire. Exposed participants were defined as having been in contact with someone with a PCR-confirmed or clinician-diagnosed COVID-19 case within 2 weeks of study entry. In the prospective study, mobile phlebotomists collected whole blood, serum and a nasopharyngeal or oropharyngeal swab from each participant. Prospective study participants could optionally give additional blood draws and questionnaires over an approximately two-month period. Before DNA extraction, prospective study blood samples were shipped either frozen or at room temperature.

The chain uses TRBV29-1 and TRBJ2-3; TRBD1 fits 8 bases in the junction. The receptor was derived from a woman aged 35 to 49 who had been exposed to COVID-19. The sample comprised PBMCs or T cells enriched from blood (not recorded which). The bases read TGCAGCGTTACAGGGGGGGATACGCAGTATTTT. This gives the protein CSVTGGDTQYF.